The clone carrying this T cell receptor (beta chain) occurred many times. The CDR3 extends over 15 amino acids. From germline, CDR1 is SQVTM and CDR2 ANQGSEA. The J segment lost 5 bases and the V segment lost 4 bases, leaving 8 bases of the junction unmatched. TCRdb ran MiXCR on the RT-PCR reads and lists one entry per CDR3 protein. The table includes hundreds of thousands of distinct CDR3 sequences, 14% detected once. Input material: memory CD4+ T cells from blood. This clonotype originated in a female donor in good health, serving as a healthy control. V is TRBV29-1 and J is TRBJ1-5; 10 nucleotides match TRBD1. CDR3 DNA: TGCAGCGTTGTAGGGACAGGGGCCAGGGATCAGCCCCAGCATTTT. This sequence encodes CSVVGTGARDQPQHF.